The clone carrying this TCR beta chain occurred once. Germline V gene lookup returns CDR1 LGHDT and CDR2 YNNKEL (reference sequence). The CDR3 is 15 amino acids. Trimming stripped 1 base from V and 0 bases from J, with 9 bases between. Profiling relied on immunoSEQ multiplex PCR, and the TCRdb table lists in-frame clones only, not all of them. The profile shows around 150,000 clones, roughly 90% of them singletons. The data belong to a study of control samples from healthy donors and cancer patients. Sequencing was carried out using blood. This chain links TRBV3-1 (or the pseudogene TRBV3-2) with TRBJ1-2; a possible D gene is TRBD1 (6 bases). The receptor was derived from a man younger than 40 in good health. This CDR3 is CASSQATGANYGYTF. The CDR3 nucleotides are TGTGCCAGCAGCCAAGCGACAGGAGCTAACTATGGCTACACCTTC.